One sample yielded the 13 T cell receptor beta chains listed below, sequenced in a study of blood T cell repertoires in COVID-19. Sequencing used immunoSEQ multiplex PCR; TCRdb keeps in-frame clones, though not all of them. Here the sample spans approximately 170,000 clones, about 89% being singletons. The specimen sequenced was peripheral blood. The receptor source for this set is a man between 18 and 29 years old who had recovered from COVID-19.

The sample holds one count of this clone. The chain employs TRBV13 and TRBJ2-5; 12 nucleotides match TRBD2. This CDR3 region has 16 residues. Trimming at V came to 5 bases and at J to 5 bases, leaving 9 bases not matched to a gene. The germline gives CDR1 PRHDT, CDR2 FYEKMQ (reference sequence). The CDR3 loop reads CASSLRLAGVWETQYF. CDR3 sequence (DNA): TGTGCCAGCAGCCTCCGACTAGCGGGAGTGTGGGAGACCCAGTACTTC.

This chain links TRBV28 with TRBJ2-1; D not certain. The CDR3 runs to 14 residues. Germline assignment: CDR1 MDHEN and CDR2 SYDVKM. Trimming pared 5 bases from V and 7 bases from J, leaving 15 bases between. The CDR3 region has the DNA TGTGCCAGCAGTCCCGAGAGGATTAGGAATGAGCAGTTCTTC. Its translation: CASSPERIRNEQFF. Full variable domain (outside the CDR3, taken from reference TRBV28 and TRBJ2-1): DVKVTQSSRYLVKRTGEKVFLECVQDMDHENMFWYRQDPGLGLRLIYFSYDVKMKEKGDIPEGYSVSREKKERFSLILESASTNQTSMYLCASSPERIRNEQFFGPGTRLTVL.

The V gene is TRBV30, the J gene TRBJ1-6, with 8 bases fitting TRBD1. The CDR3 contains 14 residues. With 4 bases clipped from V and 7 bases from J, the junction kept 6 bases outside the gene matches. From germline, CDR1 is GTSNPN and CDR2 SVGIG (reference sequence). CDR3 DNA: TGTGCCTGGATCCCGGGACAGGCGAATTCACCCCTCCACTTT. It translates to CAWIPGQANSPLHF.

In regard to this clone: The junction and the germline gene differ at one end; a read error may be behind it. The gene calls are TRBV7-7 and TRBJ2-2, with TRBD1 matching 7 bases. CDR3 length: 15 residues. The germline gives CDR1 SSHAT, CDR2 FNYEAQ (reference sequence). CDR3 residues: CASSPGTDNTGELFF. CDR3 nucleotide sequence: TGTGCTAGCAGCCCCGGGACAGATAACACCGGGGAGCTGTTTTTT.

This chain links TRBV5-1 with TRBJ2-1; 8 bases line up with TRBD2. Germline values: CDR1 SGHRS, CDR2 YFSETQ. This CDR3 comprises 15 residues. Unmatched junction bases numbered 3, after V lost 1 base and J lost 3 bases. The CDR3 spells CASSLNSGIYNEQFF. The DNA of the CDR3 is TGCGCCAGCAGCTTGAATAGCGGGATCTACAATGAGCAGTTCTTC. Full variable domain (missing parts from reference TRBV5-1 and TRBJ2-1): KAGVTQTPRYLIKTRGQQVTLSCSPISGHRSVSWYQQTPGQGLQFLFEYFSETQRNKGNFPGRFSGRQFSNSRSEMNVSTLELGDSALYLCASSLNSGIYNEQFFGPGTRLTVL.

The V gene is TRBV3-1 (or the pseudogene TRBV3-2), the J gene TRBJ2-3; the match to TRBD2 covers 7 bases. CDR3 size: 21 residues. Germline CDR1 reads LGHDT; CDR2 reads YNNKEL (reference sequence). Trimming removed 0 bases from V and 0 bases from J; junction bases left unmatched: 18. CDR3 protein: CASSQESAVFAGAPSTDTQYF. CDR3 nucleotides: TGTGCCAGCAGCCAAGAATCCGCAGTGTTTGCGGGAGCCCCTAGCACAGATACGCAGTATTTT.

V gene TRBV25-1 combines with J gene TRBJ1-2; D is unresolved. Between the trimmed V and J ends, which lost 1 base and 8 bases, there was a span of 11 bases. The CDR3 is made up of 13 amino acids. CDR1 is MGHDK, CDR2 SYGVNS, per germline. The CDR3 spells CASSESTREGYTF. The CDR3 DNA sequence: TGTGCCAGCAGTGAATCCACGAGAGAGGGCTACACCTTC.

This chain links TRBV5-6 with TRBJ2-2; D gene unclear. From germline, CDR1 is SGHDT and CDR2 YYEEEE. The CDR3 is made up of 12 amino acids. The germline V and J ends were trimmed by 2 bases and 6 bases, with 5 bases remaining between them. CDR3 residues: CASSFRSGELFF. The CDR3 nucleotides are TGTGCCAGCAGCTTCAGATCCGGGGAGCTGTTTTTT.

The chain recombines TRBV6-5 with TRBJ2-7; 9 bases fit TRBD2. This CDR3 is built from 15 residues. J lost 2 bases, V lost 6 bases, and 8 bases had no gene match. Germline V gene data show CDR1 as MNHEY and CDR2 as SVGAGI. The CDR3 DNA follows: TGTGCCAGCAGCCGCCTGACTAGCGGTACCTACGAGCAGTACTTC. Translated: CASSRLTSGTYEQYF.

The genes are TRBV5-6 and TRBJ1-4; D gene uncertain. V was pared by 0 bases and J by 5 bases, with 8 bases between. The CDR3 totals 14 residues. Germline assignment: CDR1 SGHDT and CDR2 YYEEEE. The CDR3 bases are TGTGCCAGCAGCTTGGGTCAGACAAATGAAAAACTGTTTTTT. It yields the protein CASSLGQTNEKLFF.

This chain links TRBV9 with TRBJ2-1, with 7 bases fitting TRBD2. Germline trimming cut 0 bases from V and 3 bases from J; bases unmatched to any gene: 3. Germline loops: CDR1 SGDLS, CDR2 YYNGEE. The CDR3 runs 15 residues. The CDR3 reads CASSVGRESYNEQFF. The CDR3 DNA sequence: TGTGCCAGCAGCGTAGGGCGGGAGAGCTACAATGAGCAGTTCTTC.

The chain employs TRBV27 and TRBJ2-7; D may be TRBD2 (6 bases). This CDR3 is built from 15 residues. Per germline, CDR1 MNHEY and CDR2 SMNVEV (reference sequence). V shed 3 bases and J shed 2 bases, with 14 bases lying between them. Here the CDR3 reads CASSFQAGPPYEQYF. DNA for the CDR3: TGTGCCAGCAGTTTTCAAGCGGGCCCTCCCTACGAGCAGTACTTC.

This rearrangement joins TRBV28 to TRBJ2-2; TRBD2 matches 14 bases. V dropped 6 bases and J dropped 7; count of bases not matched to a gene: 10. Germline V gene data show CDR1 as MDHEN and CDR2 as SYDVKM. CDR3 size: 17 residues. The CDR3 bases are TGTGCCAGCAGCCCCGGGGGACTAGCGGGAGTAAACGGGGAGCTGTTTTTT. Amino acids: CASSPGGLAGVNGELFF.